This TCR beta chain was identified in a study of CD8 T cells in ankylosing spondylitis. Molecular-barcoded quantitative 5'-RACE produced these TCR beta libraries. MiXCR, run by TCRdb on the 5' RACE reads, gives a single entry per CDR3 protein. The table includes roughly 130,000 distinct CDR3 sequences, about 8% detected once. This clonotype was seen ten or more times. Its antigen is unidentified. V was clipped by 3 bases and J by 9 bases; unmatched bases: 14. The CDR3 runs to 17 residues. The V gene's germline CDR1 is KGHSH and CDR2 LQKENI. Study-level findings and limits: Researchers report that disease-linked clones proved CD8+ and relatively rare in peripheral blood. Reportedly, disease-linked clones are significantly enriched in ankylosing spondylitis patients' matched synovial fluid.

Sequenced input: synovial fluid, either unsorted or a sorted T cell fraction (not recorded which). The chain combines TRBV18 with TRBJ2-1, with TRBD2 matching 10 bases. This TCR came from a male donor with ankylosing spondylitis. The CDR3 coding sequence is TGTGCCAGCTCACCGCCTAGCGGGAGCTTAGGTTCGGGTGAGCAGTTCTTC. It codes for CASSPPSGSLGSGEQFF. Looking up the rest from reference TRBV18 and TRBJ2-1 gives the full variable domain: NAGVMQNPRHLVRRRGQEARLRCSPMKGHSHVYWYRQLPEEGLKFMVYLQKENIIDESGMPKERFSAEFPKEGPSILRIQQVVRGDSAAYFCASSPPSGSLGSGEQFFGPGTRLTVL.